These T cell receptor beta chains were read from a single sample in a study of cytomegalovirus exposure and HLA in healthy donors. Assay used: immunoSEQ multiplex PCR; TCRdb lists only in-frame clones, some missing. The data hold some 180,000 clones, with around 82% observed a single time. Source material: PBMCs. The receptors stem from a man aged 40-49 years in good health and CMV-seropositive. CDR3s include the opening cysteine and the closing phenylalanine or tryptophan. A D gene is named only where the DNA matches it firmly. Only part of the rows carry a size: once, few, many, or a class if the clone is expanded.

V,D,J,size,DNA,CDR3
TRBV11-2,TRBD1,TRBJ1-3,.,TGTGCCAGCAGCCCTATGGGGACAGCGACTGGAAACACCATATATTTT,CASSPMGTATGNTIYF
TRBV6-6,.,TRBJ2-3,.,TGTGCCAGCATTATAAATGGGCAGAGCACAGATACGCAGTATTTT,CASIINGQSTDTQYF
TRBV10-3,.,TRBJ2-3,once,TGTGCCATCAGTGAATTAGCGGTCGCAACAGATACGCAGTATTTT,CAISELAVATDTQYF
TRBV2,TRBD2,TRBJ2-7,.,TGTGCCAGCACTGACACTAGCGGTCATACGGGCGAGCAGTACTTC,CASTDTSGHTGEQYF
TRBV28,.,TRBJ1-4,.,TGTGCCAGCAGTCAGGGGAATGAAAAACTGTTTTTT,CASSQGNEKLFF
TRBV6-5,TRBD1,TRBJ2-7,.,TGTGCCAGCAGTCGGACAGGGGACGAGCAGTACTTC,CASSRTGDEQYF
TRBV23-1,.,TRBJ1-1,.,TGCGCCAGCAATGGGCTTGACAGCGTGAACACTGAAGCTTTCTTT,CASNGLDSVNTEAFF
TRBV10-3,.,TRBJ2-7,.,TGTGCCATCAGCGCGGCCACAGGGCTAAGCTCCTACGAGCAGTACTTC,CAISAATGLSSYEQYF
TRBV27,TRBD2,TRBJ2-7,.,TGTGCCAGCAGTTTCGGCCTAGCGGGAGGATGGGGCTCCTACGAGCAGTACTTC,CASSFGLAGGWGSYEQYF
TRBV19,TRBD1,TRBJ2-2,once,TGTGCCAGTATTACCACAGGGGTCACGACCGGGGAGCTGTTTTTT,CASITTGVTTGELFF
TRBV19,.,TRBJ1-2,.,TGTGCCAGTAGTATATCCCTGGCAAACTATGGCTACACCTTC,CASSISLANYGYTF
TRBV2,TRBD2,TRBJ2-3,.,TGTGCCGGTTCGGGAGGAACGACAGATACGCAGTATTTT,CAGSGGTTDTQYF
TRBV27,.,TRBJ2-7,once,TGTGCCAGCAGACGCGCGTCGGTGCAGTACTTC,CASRRASVQYF
TRBV5-1,.,TRBJ2-1,.,TGCGCCAGCAGCCGGGACACAGGAGACAATGAGCAGTTCTTC,CASSRDTGDNEQFF
TRBV7-2,.,TRBJ1-4,.,TGTGCCAGCAGGCCCACGGAGCCCAGTGAAAAACTGTTTTTT,CASRPTEPSEKLFF
TRBV5-5,TRBD2,TRBJ2-1,.,TGTGCCAGCAGCGCCGGACTAGCGGGAAATGAGCAGTTCTTC,CASSAGLAGNEQFF
TRBV4-1,TRBD1,TRBJ2-1,once,TGCGCCAGCAGCCAAGAGAGGACAGGGAAAATTGAGCAGTTCTTC,CASSQERTGKIEQFF
TRBV15,TRBD2,TRBJ2-1,.,TGTGCCACCAGCAGAAGTGGGACTAGGCACAATGAGCAGTTCTTC,CATSRSGTRHNEQFF
TRBV6-4,TRBD1,TRBJ2-7,.,TGTGCCAGCAGTGACTCTCGGACAGGGAGGCCTTCCACCTACGAGCAGTACTTC,CASSDSRTGRPSTYEQYF
TRBV29-1,.,TRBJ1-3,.,TGCAGCGTTTCTCCGTCTGGAAACACCATATATTTT,CSVSPSGNTIYF